The 16 T cell receptor beta chains below were found in one sample sequenced in a study of T cell responses to AZD1222 COVID-19 vaccine. Some clones are missing from TCRdb's copy, which holds only in-frame ones; the method was immunoSEQ multiplex PCR. The sample consists of tens of thousands of clones, 81% of them appearing once. The sample here was peripheral blood, taken 28 days after the second AZD1222 dose. The receptors were sampled from an adult who received the AZD1222 COVID-19 vaccine.

The CDR3 coding sequence is TGTGCCAGCAGCGTAGGAGCTACCGGCGGGCGGGAGCAGTACTTC. This gives the protein CASSVGATGGREQYF. The J gene is TRBJ2-7, the V gene TRBV9, with D perhaps matching TRBD2 (5 bases). The CDR3 length is 15 residues. Trimming left V 0 bases short and J 7 bases short, with 17 bases between. Germline CDR1 is SGDLS and CDR2 is YYNGEE. Combining the CDR3 with reference TRBV9 and TRBJ2-7 gives the whole variable domain DSGVTQTPKHLITATGQRVTLRCSPRSGDLSVYWYQQSLDQGLQFLIQYYNGEERAKGNILERFSAQQFPDLHSELNLSSLELGDSALYFCASSVGATGGREQYFGPGTRLTVT.

The chain combines TRBV7-9 with TRBJ2-7, with 8 bases that match TRBD1. Germline values: CDR1 SEHNR, CDR2 FQNEAQ (reference sequence). With 5 bases clipped from V and 3 bases from J, the junction kept 6 bases outside the gene matches. The CDR3 spans 14 residues. CDR3 residues: CASSGKTGDYEQYF. DNA for the CDR3: TGTGCCAGCAGCGGGAAGACAGGGGACTACGAGCAGTACTTC.

The count of this clone is one. This chain joins TRBV18 and TRBJ1-2; 7 bases agree with TRBD1. J gave up 3 bases and V 3 bases, and 4 bases lay outside the gene matches. Germline V gene lookup returns CDR1 KGHSH and CDR2 LQKENI. This CDR3 region has 14 residues. CDR3 in DNA: TGTGCCAGCTCACCCCGGGACAGCGACTATGGCTACACCTTC. This translates into CASSPRDSDYGYTF.

The rearrangement joins TRBV18 to TRBJ1-1; D remains ambiguous. The CDR3 is made up of 15 amino acids. Trimming removed 2 bases from V and 0 bases from J, with 10 bases in between. CDR1 and CDR2 from the germline V gene are KGHSH and LQKENI. The CDR3 DNA reads as TGTGCCAGCTCACCAAACCCTCAGATGAACACTGAAGCTTTCTTT. This codes for CASSPNPQMNTEAFF.

The chain uses TRBV15 and TRBJ2-3; TRBD1 is a possible D gene (5 bases). The germline V and J ends were trimmed by 0 bases and 2 bases, with 9 bases remaining between them. The CDR3 has 15 residues. The germline CDR1 and CDR2 sequences are LNHNV and YYDKDF (reference sequence). This CDR3 reads CATSREQGYTDTQYF. CDR3 DNA: TGTGCCACCAGCAGAGAGCAGGGATACACAGATACGCAGTATTTT.

This clone turned up a few times. This rearrangement joins TRBV19 to TRBJ2-3, with D maybe TRBD1 (6 bases). CDR3 size: 17 residues. V was clipped by 3 bases and J by 0 bases, with 16 bases between them. Germline assignment: CDR1 LNHDA and CDR2 SQIVND (reference sequence). The CDR3 spells CASSMSGTGISTDTQYF. DNA for the CDR3: TGTGCCAGTAGTATGTCGGGTACAGGGATCAGCACAGATACGCAGTATTTT.

The DNA for the CDR3 is TGTGCCAGCAGCTTCGGACAGCTACAGAACACTGAAGCTTTCTTT. Protein sequence: CASSFGQLQNTEAFF. This chain connects TRBV7-9 to TRBJ1-1; possibly TRBD1 for D (6 bases). Per the germline V gene, CDR1 is SEHNR and CDR2 is FQNEAQ (reference sequence). The V end lost 3 bases, the J end lost 1 base, and 12 bases lay between the germline ends. The CDR3 extends over 15 amino acids.

The chain couples TRBV10-3 to TRBJ2-1; possible D gene TRBD1, 6 bases. The germline CDR1 and CDR2 sequences are ENHRY and SYGVKD. The length of the CDR3 is 17 residues. V was clipped by 4 bases and J by 0 bases, with 16 bases between them. CDR3 nucleotides: TGTGCCATCAGTGGCCCGGGACACGAAAGCTCCTACAATGAGCAGTTCTTC. Protein product: CAISGPGHESSYNEQFF.

The chain carries TRBV19 and TRBJ1-5; no firm D call. The ends were cut back, 1 base at V and 3 bases at J, with 10 bases in the middle. From germline, CDR1 is LNHDA and CDR2 SQIVND (reference sequence). The length of the CDR3 is 15 residues. CDR3 DNA: TGTGCCAGTAGTATAGGTGGTAGACCCAATCAGCCCCAGCATTTT. This encodes CASSIGGRPNQPQHF. The whole variable domain, filled in from reference TRBV19 and TRBJ1-5, reads DGGITQSPKYLFRKEGQNVTLSCEQNLNHDAMYWYRQDPGQGLRLIYYSQIVNDFQKGDIAEGYSVSREKKESFPLTVTSAQKNPTAFYLCASSIGGRPNQPQHFGDGTRLSIL.

The J gene is TRBJ1-6, the V gene TRBV27; no definite D call. V was clipped by 8 bases and J by 7 bases, with 21 bases between them. In germline, CDR1 is MNHEY, CDR2 SMNVEV (reference sequence). The CDR3 has 16 amino acids. The CDR3, as DNA: TGTGCCAGCTTAGCTACCCCCCGAAGCGGGAATTCACCCCTCCACTTT. Protein sequence: CASLATPRSGNSPLHF.

V usage is TRBV3-1 (or the pseudogene TRBV3-2) and J usage is TRBJ2-7, with a possible D match to TRBD1 (6 bases). The CDR3 is made up of 13 amino acids. V was trimmed by 2 bases and J by 3 bases, leaving 8 bases between them. CDR1 and CDR2 from the germline V gene are LGHDT and YNNKEL (reference sequence). CDR3: CASSQLGGYEQYF. CDR3 bases: TGTGCCAGCAGCCAACTAGGGGGCTACGAGCAGTACTTC.

This chain joins TRBV6-2 or TRBV6-3 and TRBJ1-5; TRBD1 aligns across 10 bases. The CDR3 contains 18 residues. CDR1 and CDR2 (germline): MNHEY, SVGEGT. Losses at the gene ends were 5 bases for V and 0 bases for J; bases not matched to a gene: 10. The CDR3, as DNA: TGTGCCAGCAGTGACCAGACAGGGGGCGCGGGTAGCAATCAGCCCCAGCATTTT. This sequence encodes CASSDQTGGAGSNQPQHF.

The chain carries TRBV6-5 and TRBJ1-2; 10 bases line up with TRBD1. The CDR3 is 14 residues long. Germline V gene sequence: CDR1 MNHEY, CDR2 SVGAGI. The J segment lost 2 bases and the V segment lost 6 bases, leaving 3 bases of the junction unmatched. In nucleotides, the CDR3 is TGTGCCAGCAGCCCGGGACAGGGGAACTATGGCTACACCTTC. Its protein is CASSPGQGNYGYTF.

V is TRBV28 and J is TRBJ1-1; possibly TRBD1 for D (5 bases). Looked up from germline, CDR1 is MDHEN and CDR2 is SYDVKM. Trimming left V 3 bases short and J 10 bases short, with 18 bases between. The CDR3 extends over 14 amino acids. Written as DNA, the CDR3 is TGTGCCAGCAGTTTGGTGGGGGGGGTAGGTGGAGCTTTCTTT. Translated, it gives CASSLVGGVGGAFF.

The rearrangement uses TRBV28 and TRBJ2-7; D tentatively reads TRBD1 or TRBD2 (5 bases each). Germline lookup yields CDR1 MDHEN and CDR2 SYDVKM. This CDR3 comprises 14 residues. V lost 7 bases and J lost 4, with 17 bases in between. CDR3 sequence reads: CASKRGGESYEQYF. The CDR3 nucleotides read TGTGCCAGCAAACGTGGGGGAGAGTCATACGAGCAGTACTTC.

The V call is TRBV7-8, the J call TRBJ2-5; D ambiguous. Germline V lookup: CDR1 SGHVS, CDR2 FQNEAQ. Trimming took 3 bases from V and 5 from J, leaving 13 bases between them. The CDR3 extends over 14 amino acids. Here the CDR3 DNA reads TGTGCCAGCAGCTTCCTAAGGACGGCGGAGACCCAGTACTTC. Translation: CASSFLRTAETQYF.